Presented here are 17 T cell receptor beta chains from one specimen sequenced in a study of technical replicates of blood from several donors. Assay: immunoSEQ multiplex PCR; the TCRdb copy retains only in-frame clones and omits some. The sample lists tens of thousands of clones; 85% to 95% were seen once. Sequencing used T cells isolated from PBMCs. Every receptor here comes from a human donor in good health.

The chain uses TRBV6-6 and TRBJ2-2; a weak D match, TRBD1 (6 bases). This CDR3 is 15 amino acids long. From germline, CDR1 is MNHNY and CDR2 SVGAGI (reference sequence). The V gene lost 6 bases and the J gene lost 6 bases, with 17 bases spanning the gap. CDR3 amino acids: CASSPQGLEAGELFF. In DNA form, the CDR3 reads TGTGCCAGCAGCCCACAGGGCCTGGAAGCCGGGGAGCTGTTTTTT.

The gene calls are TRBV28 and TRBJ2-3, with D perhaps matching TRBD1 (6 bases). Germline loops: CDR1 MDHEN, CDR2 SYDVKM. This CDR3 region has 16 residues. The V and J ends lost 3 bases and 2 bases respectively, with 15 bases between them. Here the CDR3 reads CASSLGAVGDTDTQYF. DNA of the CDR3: TGTGCCAGCAGTTTGGGGGCGGTAGGCGACACAGATACGCAGTATTTT.

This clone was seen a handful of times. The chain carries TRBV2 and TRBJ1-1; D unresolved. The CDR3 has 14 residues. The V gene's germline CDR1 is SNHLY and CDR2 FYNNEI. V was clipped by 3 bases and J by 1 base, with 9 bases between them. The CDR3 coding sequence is TGTGCCAGCAGTGAGGGTTGGGCGAACACTGAAGCTTTCTTT. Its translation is CASSEGWANTEAFF.

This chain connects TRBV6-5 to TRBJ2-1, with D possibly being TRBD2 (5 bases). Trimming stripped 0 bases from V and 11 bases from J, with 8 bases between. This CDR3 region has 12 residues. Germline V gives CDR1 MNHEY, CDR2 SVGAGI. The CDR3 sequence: CASSYSGRQQFF. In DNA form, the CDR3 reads TGTGCCAGCAGTTACTCAGGGAGACAGCAGTTCTTC.

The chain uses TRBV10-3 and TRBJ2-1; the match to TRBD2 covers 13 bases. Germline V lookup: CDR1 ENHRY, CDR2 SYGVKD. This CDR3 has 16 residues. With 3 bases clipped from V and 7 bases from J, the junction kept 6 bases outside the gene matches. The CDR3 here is CAISDSGLAGANEQFF. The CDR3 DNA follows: TGTGCCATCAGTGATTCAGGACTAGCGGGAGCGAATGAGCAGTTCTTC.

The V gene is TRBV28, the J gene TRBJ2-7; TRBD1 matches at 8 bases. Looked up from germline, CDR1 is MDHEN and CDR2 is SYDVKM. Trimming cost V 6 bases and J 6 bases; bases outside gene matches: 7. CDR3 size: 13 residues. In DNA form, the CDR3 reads TGTGCCAGCAGGTCGACAGGGGTGGGCGAGCAGTACTTC. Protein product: CASRSTGVGEQYF. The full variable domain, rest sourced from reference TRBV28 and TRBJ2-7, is DVKVTQSSRYLVKRTGEKVFLECVQDMDHENMFWYRQDPGLGLRLIYFSYDVKMKEKGDIPEGYSVSREKKERFSLILESASTNQTSMYLCASRSTGVGEQYFGPGTRLTVT.

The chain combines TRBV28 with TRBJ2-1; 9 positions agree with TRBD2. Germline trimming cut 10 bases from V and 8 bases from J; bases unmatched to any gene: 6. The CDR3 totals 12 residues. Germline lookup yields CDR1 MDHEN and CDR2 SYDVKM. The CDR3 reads CATEGGRDEQFF. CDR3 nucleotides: TGTGCCACCGAGGGCGGGAGGGATGAGCAGTTCTTC.

CDR3 sequence: CASSYDRTYEQYF. CDR3 coding DNA: TGTGCCAGCAGTTACGACAGAACCTACGAGCAGTACTTC. The chain recombines TRBV6-5 with TRBJ2-7; D might be TRBD1 (5 bases). The CDR3 covers 13 residues. Germline loops: CDR1 MNHEY, CDR2 SVGAGI. V shed 2 bases and J shed 2 bases, with 7 bases lying between them.

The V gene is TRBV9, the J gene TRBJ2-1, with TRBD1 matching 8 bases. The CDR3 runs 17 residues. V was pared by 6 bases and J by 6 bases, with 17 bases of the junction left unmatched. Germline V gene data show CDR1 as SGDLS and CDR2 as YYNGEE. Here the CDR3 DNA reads TGTGCCAGCACCCCGGGACAGGCGGTACGTGCGGCCAATGAGCAGTTCTTC. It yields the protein CASTPGQAVRAANEQFF.

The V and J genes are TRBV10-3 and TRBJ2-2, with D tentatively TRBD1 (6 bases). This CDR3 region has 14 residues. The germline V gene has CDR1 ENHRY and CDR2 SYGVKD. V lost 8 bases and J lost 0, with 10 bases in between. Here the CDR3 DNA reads TGTGCCATCCTTCAGGGGACGAACACCGGGGAGCTGTTTTTT. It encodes CAILQGTNTGELFF.

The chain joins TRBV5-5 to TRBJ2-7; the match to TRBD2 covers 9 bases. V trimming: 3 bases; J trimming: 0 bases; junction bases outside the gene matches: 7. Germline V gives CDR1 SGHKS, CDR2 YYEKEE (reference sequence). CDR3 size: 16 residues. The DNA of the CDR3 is TGTGCCAGCAGCTCGCTCAAACTAGCGGGCTCCTACGAGCAGTACTTC. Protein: CASSSLKLAGSYEQYF.

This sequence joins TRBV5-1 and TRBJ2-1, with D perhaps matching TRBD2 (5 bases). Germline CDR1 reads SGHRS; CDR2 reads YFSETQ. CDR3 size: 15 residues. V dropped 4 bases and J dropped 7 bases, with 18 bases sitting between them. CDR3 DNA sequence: TGCGCCAGCAGCCCAAGCGGTCCGAGACTTAATGAGCAGTTCTTC. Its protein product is CASSPSGPRLNEQFF.

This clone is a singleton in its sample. The CDR3 coding sequence is TGTGCCAGCAGCGTAGAAGAGTGGTACAATGAGCAGTTCTTC. Protein sequence: CASSVEEWYNEQFF. The J gene is TRBJ2-1, the V gene TRBV9; D is ambiguous. Trimming shortened V by 0 bases and J by 4 bases, and 8 bases separated the two germline ends. This CDR3 has 14 amino acids. Germline loops: CDR1 SGDLS, CDR2 YYNGEE.

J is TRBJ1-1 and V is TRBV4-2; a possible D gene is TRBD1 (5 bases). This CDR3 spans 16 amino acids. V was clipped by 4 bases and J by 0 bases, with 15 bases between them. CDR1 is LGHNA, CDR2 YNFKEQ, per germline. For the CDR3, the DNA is TGTGCCAGCAGCCCGACAGCCCGGGGGTTGAACACTGAAGCTTTCTTT. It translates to CASSPTARGLNTEAFF.

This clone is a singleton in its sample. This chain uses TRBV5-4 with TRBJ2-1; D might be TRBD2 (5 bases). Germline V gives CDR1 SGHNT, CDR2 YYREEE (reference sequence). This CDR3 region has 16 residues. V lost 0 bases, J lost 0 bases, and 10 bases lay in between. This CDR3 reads CASSLGAGISYNEQFF. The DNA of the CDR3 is TGTGCCAGCAGCTTGGGGGCGGGTATCTCCTACAATGAGCAGTTCTTC.

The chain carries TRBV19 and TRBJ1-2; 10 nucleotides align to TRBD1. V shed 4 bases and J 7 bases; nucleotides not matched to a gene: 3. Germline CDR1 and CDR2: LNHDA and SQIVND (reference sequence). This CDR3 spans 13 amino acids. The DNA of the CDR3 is TGTGCCAGTAGTACAGGGACAGGGGCTGGCTACACCTTC. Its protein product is CASSTGTGAGYTF.

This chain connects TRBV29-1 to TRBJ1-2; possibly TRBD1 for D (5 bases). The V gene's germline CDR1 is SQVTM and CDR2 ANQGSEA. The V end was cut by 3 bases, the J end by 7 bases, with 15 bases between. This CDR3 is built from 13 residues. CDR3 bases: TGCAGCGTTGACATTCGGGGGATCGGTGGCTACACCTTC. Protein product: CSVDIRGIGGYTF.